These T cell receptor beta chains were read from a single sample in a study of patients and donors after allogeneic stem cell transplantation. TCRdb reanalysed the RT-PCR reads using MiXCR and keeps one entry per CDR3 protein. The sample has roughly 960,000 distinct CDR3 sequences; roughly 18% are singletons. The material sequenced was blood, either unsorted or a sorted T cell fraction (not recorded which). Every receptor here comes from a human donor who was either an allogeneic HSCT recipient or a stem cell or donor lymphocyte infusion donor (not recorded which). It is not recorded whose cells these are; they may come from a transplant donor. Both conserved end residues are part of each CDR3. A D gene is named only where the DNA matches it firmly. The size of a clone is reported for some rows only, either as once, few or many, or as a class for expanded clones.

J,D,V,size,DNA,CDR3
TRBJ1-2,-,TRBV5-1,few,TGCGCCAGCAGCTTGGTCTCTGGGGGGACATTCGGAGGCTACACCTTC,CASSLVSGGTFGGYTF
TRBJ1-2,TRBD1,TRBV5-6,many,TGTGCCAGCAGCCTCCGTACCGGGACAGGGAACGCGGACACCTTC,CASSLRTGTGNADTF
TRBJ2-7,-,TRBV12-3/TRBV12-4,many,TGTGCCAGCAGTGCAATGGCGGGGAAGCCCGAGCAGTACTTC,CASSAMAGKPEQYF
TRBJ2-5,TRBD2,TRBV4-2,few,TGTGCCAGCAGCCAAGAGGCTAGCGGGGGGATGGAGACCCAGTACTTC,CASSQEASGGMETQYF
TRBJ2-7,TRBD2,TRBV5-1,-,TGCGCCAGCAGCGCGGGGGACTCCTACGAGCAGTACTTC,CASSAGDSYEQYF
TRBJ2-7,TRBD1,TRBV19,-,TGTGCCAGTAGTATGGGTCAGACAGGGGCCCTTTCCTACGAGCAGTACTTC,CASSMGQTGALSYEQYF
TRBJ1-1,TRBD1,TRBV12-3/TRBV12-4,many,TGTGCCAGCAGTCAACGGACAGGGGGCTTAATGAACACTGAAGCTTTCTTT,CASSQRTGGLMNTEAFF
TRBJ2-1,-,TRBV10-3,few,TGTGCCAGCGGGTCGGGGGCTTCGGAGCAGTTCTTC,CASGSGASEQFF
TRBJ1-3,-,TRBV4-1,few,TGCGCCAGCAGCCAAGGGACCGCCTATGGAAACACCATATATTTT,CASSQGTAYGNTIYF
TRBJ2-2,-,TRBV12-3/TRBV12-4,-,TGTGCCAGCAGTTTTAAAAGGGCCACCGGGGAGCTGTTTTTT,CASSFKRATGELFF
TRBJ2-3,-,TRBV25-1,few,TGTGCCAGCAGTGAATCAGGGGCATCAGATACGCAGTATTTT,CASSESGASDTQYF
TRBJ2-3,-,TRBV5-8,-,TGTGCCAGCAGCTTGACAGGGCGATATACGCAGTATTTT,CASSLTGRYTQYF
TRBJ2-1,-,TRBV5-1,few,TGCGCCAGCAGCTTGCAGGAGGGTACCTACAATGAGCAGTTCTTC,CASSLQEGTYNEQFF
TRBJ2-1,TRBD1,TRBV25-1,-,TGTGCCAGCGCAGGACAGGGAACCTACAATGAGCAGTTCTTC,CASAGQGTYNEQFF
TRBJ2-7,-,TRBV13,-,TGTGCCAGCAGCTTAGGGTTCTCCGAGCAGTACTTC,CASSLGFSEQYF
TRBJ1-5,-,TRBV6-2/TRBV6-3,-,TGTGCCAGCAGTTCCCGAGGAACAGGTCCCCTAAATCAGCCACAGCATTTT,CASSSRGTGPLNQPQHF